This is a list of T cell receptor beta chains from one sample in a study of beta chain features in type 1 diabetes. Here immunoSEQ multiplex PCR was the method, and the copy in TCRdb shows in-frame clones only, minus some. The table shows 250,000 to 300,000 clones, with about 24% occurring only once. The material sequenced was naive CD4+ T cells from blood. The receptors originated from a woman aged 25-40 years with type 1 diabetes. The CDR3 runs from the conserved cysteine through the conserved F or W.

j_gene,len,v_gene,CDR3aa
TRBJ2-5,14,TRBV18,CASSPPAQGETQYF
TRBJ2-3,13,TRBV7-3,CASSLRPGDTQYF
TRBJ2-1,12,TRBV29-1,CSAARLDNEQFF
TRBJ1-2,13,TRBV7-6,CASSLTENYGYTF
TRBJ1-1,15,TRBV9,CASSVGGTGNTEAFF
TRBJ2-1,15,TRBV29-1,CSAGPRLVPYNEQFF
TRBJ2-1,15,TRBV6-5,CASSYVAGLANEQFF
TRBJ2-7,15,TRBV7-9,CASSSYWTSGPEQYF
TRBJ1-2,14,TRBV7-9,CASSPLRGNYGYTF
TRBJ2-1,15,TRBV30,CAWSVSGGSYNEQFF
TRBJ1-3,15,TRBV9,CASSAGQFSGNTIYF
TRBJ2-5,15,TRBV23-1,CASSQSEGLEETQYF
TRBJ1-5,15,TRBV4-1,CASSLQGHRNQPQHF
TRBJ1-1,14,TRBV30,CAWVDRGFGTEAFF
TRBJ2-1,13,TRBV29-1,CSVGLAGWGEQFF
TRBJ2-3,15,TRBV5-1,CASSLVGTTVSAQYF
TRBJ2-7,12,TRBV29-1,CSAGRGTYEQYF
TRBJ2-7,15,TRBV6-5,CASRSGTRQDYEQYF
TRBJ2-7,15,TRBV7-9,CASSSGTSGSYEQYF
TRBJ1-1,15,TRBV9,CASSVEATGDTEAFF
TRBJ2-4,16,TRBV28,CASSLWGGLGKNIQYF
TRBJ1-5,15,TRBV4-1,CASSQDSPLNQPQHF
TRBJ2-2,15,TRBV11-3,CASSWGTGDTGELFF
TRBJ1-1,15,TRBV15,CATSTGGPSNTEAFF
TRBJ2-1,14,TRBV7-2,CASSPPGGHNEQFF
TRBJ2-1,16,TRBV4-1,CASNPAPRAKGKEQFF
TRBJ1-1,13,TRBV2,CASRGQGRAEAFF
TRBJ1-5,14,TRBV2,CASRGAVGSQPQHF
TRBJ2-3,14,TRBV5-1,CASSLAILTDTQYF
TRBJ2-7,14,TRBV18,CASSPGQRYNEQYF
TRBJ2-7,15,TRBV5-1,CASSIAPGTDDEQYF
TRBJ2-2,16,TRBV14,CASSPNRDRDIGELFF
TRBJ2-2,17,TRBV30,CAWTEERTGMDTGELFF
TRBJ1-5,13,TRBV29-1,CSVGDRSNQPQHF
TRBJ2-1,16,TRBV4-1,CASSHPARGRNNEQFF
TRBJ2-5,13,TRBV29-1,CSVGLNGGETQYF
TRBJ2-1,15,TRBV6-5,CASSFTREAYNEQFF
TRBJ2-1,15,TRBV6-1,CASSADRSSYNEQFF
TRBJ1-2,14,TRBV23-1,CASSRLTGNYGYTF
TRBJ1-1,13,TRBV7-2,CASSQQGIAEAFF
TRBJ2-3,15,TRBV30,CAKGRLAGGSDTQYF
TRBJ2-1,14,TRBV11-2,CASSPGVWEDEQFF
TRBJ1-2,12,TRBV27,CASSRGNYGYTF
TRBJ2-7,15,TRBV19,CASSTTGKPSYEQYF
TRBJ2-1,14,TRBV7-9,CASSLEGLVNEQFF
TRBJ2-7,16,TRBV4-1,CASSQPRQGLSYEQYF
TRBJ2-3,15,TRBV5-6,CASSLRGKGTDTQYF
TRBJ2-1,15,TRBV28,CASSPGLAVIDEQFF
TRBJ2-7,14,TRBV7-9,CASRPTGGSYEQYF
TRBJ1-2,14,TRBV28,CASSLMAGVIGYTF
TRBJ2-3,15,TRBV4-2,CASSRGQRDTDTQYF
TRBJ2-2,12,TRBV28,CASLRLGGELFF